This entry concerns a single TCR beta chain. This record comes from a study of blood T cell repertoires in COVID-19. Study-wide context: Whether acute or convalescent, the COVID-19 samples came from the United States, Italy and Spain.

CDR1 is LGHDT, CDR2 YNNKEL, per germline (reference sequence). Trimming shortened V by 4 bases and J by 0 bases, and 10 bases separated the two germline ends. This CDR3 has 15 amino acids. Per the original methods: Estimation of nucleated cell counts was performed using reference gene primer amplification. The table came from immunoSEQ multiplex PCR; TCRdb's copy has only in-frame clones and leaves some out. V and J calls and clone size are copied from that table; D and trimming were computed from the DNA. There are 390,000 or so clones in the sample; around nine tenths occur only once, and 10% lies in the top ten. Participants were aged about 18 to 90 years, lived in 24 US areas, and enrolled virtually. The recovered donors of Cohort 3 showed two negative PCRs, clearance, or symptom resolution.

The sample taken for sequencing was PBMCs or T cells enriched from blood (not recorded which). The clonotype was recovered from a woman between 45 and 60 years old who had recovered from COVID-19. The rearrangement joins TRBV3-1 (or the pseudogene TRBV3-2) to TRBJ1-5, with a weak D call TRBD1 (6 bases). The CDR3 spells CASSRGQNSNQPQHF. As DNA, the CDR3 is TGTGCCAGCAGCCGCGGACAGAATAGCAATCAGCCCCAGCATTTT.